This entry features one T cell receptor beta chain sequence. Its antigen is undetermined. Trimming removed 4 bases from V and 3 bases from J; junction bases left unmatched: 5. The CDR3 spans 15 residues. Germline loops: CDR1 ENHRY, CDR2 SYGVKD. These data belong to a study of T cell repertoires in cytomegalovirus infection. TCRdb re-called the reads through MiXCR, storing one row per CDR3 protein. The sample contains approximately 910,000 distinct CDR3 sequences, roughly 30% of which appear only once. The clonotype comes from a human donor in good health (CMV status not recorded). Some clones in this sample may be carry-over from other donors' samples. The sequences come from cultured CD8+ T cells from PBMCs, collected from culture after CMV antigen stimulation. The J gene is TRBJ2-3, the V gene TRBV10-3; 9 nucleotides match TRBD1. The CDR3 spells CAISGDRASTDTQYF. As DNA, the CDR3 is TGTGCCATCAGTGGGGACAGGGCGAGTACAGATACGCAGTATTTT.